A selection of T cell receptor beta chains follows, all from one sample in a study of blood T cell repertoires in COVID-19. TCRdb keeps only in-frame clones here, not all; method: immunoSEQ multiplex PCR. Among 380,000 or so clones listed, approximately 91% were seen once. The sequenced sample was PBMCs or T cells enriched from blood (not recorded which). The receptors were gathered from a woman in her forties with acute COVID-19. CDR3s include the opening cysteine and the closing phenylalanine or tryptophan. The D gene is left open where the match is weak. Part of the rows lack a size; the others show once, few, many or a class for expanded clones.

d_call,clone_size,v_call,j_call,cdr3_nt,cdr3_aa
-,-,TRBV4-1,TRBJ1-4,TGCGCCAGCAGCCTCCGACAGGAGCTAGCAACTAATGAAAAACTGTTTTTT,CASSLRQELATNEKLFF
-,-,TRBV6-5,TRBJ1-1,TGTGCCAGCACACAGAGAGACAGGAGTGAAGCTTTCTTT,CASTQRDRSEAFF
-,-,TRBV14,TRBJ2-2,TGTGCCAGCAGCCAAGCTAGGAACACCGGGGAGCTGTTTTTT,CASSQARNTGELFF
TRBD2,-,TRBV5-6,TRBJ2-1,TGTGCCAGCAGCTTAAGCGGGGGGGCCTACAATGAGCAGTTCTTC,CASSLSGGAYNEQFF
TRBD2,-,TRBV5-1,TRBJ2-5,TGCGCCAGCAGCTGGAAAGGGACTAGACAAGAGACCCAGTACTTC,CASSWKGTRQETQYF
TRBD2,once,TRBV9,TRBJ2-1,TGTGCCAGCAGCGAGCCTAGCGGGGGGCCCTACAATGAGCAGTTCTTC,CASSEPSGGPYNEQFF
-,-,TRBV2,TRBJ1-3,TGTGCCAGCAGTGCAGGAAGGGGGGGTCGAAACACCATATATTTT,CASSAGRGGRNTIYF
-,-,TRBV9,TRBJ1-2,TGTGCCAGCAGCGCTACCGACTTGGGGGGCTATGGCTACACCTTC,CASSATDLGGYGYTF
-,-,TRBV5-8,TRBJ2-5,TGTGCCAGCAGTCGCCCCCCGGCCCCGGAGAGGAAGTACTTC,CASSRPPAPERKYF
-,-,TRBV30,TRBJ1-1,TGTGCCTGGAGTGTAGGCCGGAGGAACACTGAAGCTTTCTTT,CAWSVGRRNTEAFF
-,-,TRBV4-1,TRBJ2-7,TGCGCCAGCAGCCAAGGCGGGACCTACTACGAGCAGTACTTC,CASSQGGTYYEQYF
TRBD2,-,TRBV2,TRBJ2-5,TGTGCCAGCAGTGTGGGGACTAGCGGGCAAGAGACCCAGTACTTC,CASSVGTSGQETQYF
-,-,TRBV19,TRBJ1-5,TGTGCCAGTAGTATAGTGAGTAATAGCAATCAGCCCCAGCATTTT,CASSIVSNSNQPQHF
TRBD1,-,TRBV25-1,TRBJ1-2,TGTGCCACCAAGGACAGGGGAACCTATGGCTACACCTTC,CATKDRGTYGYTF
-,-,TRBV7-9,TRBJ1-2,TGTGCCAGCAGCCACCCGACAGACTATGGCTACACCTTC,CASSHPTDYGYTF
TRBD2,-,TRBV2,TRBJ2-7,TGTGCCAGCACCCAGCGGGGGGGCTCCTACGAGCAGTACTTC,CASTQRGGSYEQYF
-,-,TRBV24-1,TRBJ1-3,TGTGCCACCAGTGAGCGACGGAGCCATGGAAACACCATATATTTT,CATSERRSHGNTIYF